Listed below are T cell receptor beta chains from one sample, sequenced in a study of response to subunit inactivated influenza vaccine. TCRdb re-called the RT-PCR reads with MiXCR, one entry per CDR3 protein. The sample has 300,000 to 350,000 distinct CDR3 sequences, over 20% seen once. The material was PBMCs from blood, obtained less than 22 months after vaccination. The receptors come from a man in his fifties or sixties who received an inactivated influenza vaccine. The CDR3 runs from the conserved cysteine through the conserved F or W. Fields, in order: J gene, D gene, V gene, clone size, CDR3 DNA, CDR3 protein. The D gene is left open where the match is weak. Clone size, where shown, is once, few, many, or a class for clones that have expanded.

TRBJ2-1,.,TRBV7-3,.,TGTGCCAGCAGCTTAGGCTACGGAAATGAGCAGTTCTTC,CASSLGYGNEQFF
TRBJ2-1,TRBD2,TRBV4-3,.,TGCGCCAGCAGCCAGTGGGGGGGCAATGAGCAGTTCTTC,CASSQWGGNEQFF
TRBJ1-6,.,TRBV4-1,.,TGCGCCAGCAGCCAAGTAGCGGACAGTATTTCACCCCTCCACTTT,CASSQVADSISPLHF
TRBJ2-7,TRBD2,TRBV25-1,.,TGTGCCGGGAACCCGAATAGCGGGGGCCCGTATTGGCACGAGCAGTACTTC,CAGNPNSGGPYWHEQYF
TRBJ1-4,TRBD1,TRBV4-2,many,TGTGCCAGCAGCCCCCGGACAGGGGTGGATGAAAAACTGTTTTTT,CASSPRTGVDEKLFF
TRBJ2-1,.,TRBV7-9,.,TGTGCCAGCAGCCCAGCGCAGAGCGGAGAGGGCTATGAGCAGTTCTTC,CASSPAQSGEGYEQFF
TRBJ2-3,.,TRBV27,few,TGTGCCAGCAGTCGACTTTCTCGCACAGATACGCAGTATTTT,CASSRLSRTDTQYF
TRBJ2-1,TRBD2,TRBV20-1,.,TGCAGTGCCCATAGCGGGAGCCTACGCAATGAGCAGTTCTTC,CSAHSGSLRNEQFF
TRBJ1-4,.,TRBV5-1,.,TGCGCCAGCAGCTTGGAGGTTTCGGGGGCTGGAGAAAAACTGTTTTTT,CASSLEVSGAGEKLFF
TRBJ1-1,.,TRBV5-1,few,TGCGCCAGCAGTCCCGACGAGTACACTGAAGCTTTCTTT,CASSPDEYTEAFF
TRBJ1-4,.,TRBV7-2,few,TGTGCCAGCAGTTCAGGACGGGTGGCTCAGGGTGAAAAACTGTTTTTT,CASSSGRVAQGEKLFF
TRBJ1-1,.,TRBV29-1,.,TGCAGCGTTGGCTCCGACAGAGTCAACACTGAAGCTTTCTTT,CSVGSDRVNTEAFF
TRBJ1-2,.,TRBV11-2,.,TGTGCCAGCAGCTCCCTCCGGGACGGAGTATTTGGCTACACCTTC,CASSSLRDGVFGYTF
TRBJ1-2,TRBD1,TRBV20-1,.,TGCAGTGCTAGACAGGGGGCTGATGGCTACACCTTC,CSARQGADGYTF
TRBJ2-5,.,TRBV24-1,.,TGTGCCACCAGTGATTCCCAGAGGACACACTACCAAGAGACCCAGTACTTC,CATSDSQRTHYQETQYF
TRBJ1-6,.,TRBV27,.,TGTGCCAGCGGCAGGGTAGATTCACCCCTCCACTTT,CASGRVDSPLHF
TRBJ1-5,.,TRBV4-1,.,TGCGCCAGCAGCCAAGAACACGGGCAGAGCAATCAGCCCCAGCATTTT,CASSQEHGQSNQPQHF
TRBJ1-2,TRBD1,TRBV7-9,few,TGTGCCAGCAGCTCCCCGGACAGGGGTTGGAGTGGCTACACCTTC,CASSSPDRGWSGYTF
TRBJ2-7,TRBD2,TRBV4-2,.,TGTGCCAGCAGCCAAGGGCCTAGCGGGGGATTCACCTCCTACGAGCAGTACTTC,CASSQGPSGGFTSYEQYF
TRBJ1-2,.,TRBV20-1,.,TGCAGTGCTAGAGAGTTTGGCAGGGAGGTAGAGAGCGGCTACACCTTC,CSAREFGREVESGYTF
TRBJ2-3,.,TRBV11-2,.,TGTGCCAGCAGCTTAGTTGGAGGAGTCGCAGATACGCAGTATTTT,CASSLVGGVADTQYF
TRBJ2-3,TRBD2,TRBV4-2,.,TGTGCCAGCAGCCAGCCGGGACTAGTTTCGGATACGCAGTATTTT,CASSQPGLVSDTQYF
TRBJ1-1,.,TRBV29-1,few,TGCAGCGTTGAACGCCTCTCATCCGGCACTGAAGCTTTCTTT,CSVERLSSGTEAFF
TRBJ1-1,.,TRBV3-1,.,TGTGCCAGCAGTCGGGGCCTCCGGGACACTGAAGCTTTCTTT,CASSRGLRDTEAFF
TRBJ1-2,TRBD1,TRBV11-2,.,TGTGCCAGCAGCTTGGGACAGGGGACCACTGGTGGCTACACCTTC,CASSLGQGTTGGYTF
TRBJ2-3,.,TRBV20-1,.,TGCAGTGCTAGCGTACTCCGCTTCGGCACAGATACGCAGTATTTT,CSASVLRFGTDTQYF
TRBJ1-5,.,TRBV6-6,many,TGTGCCAGCAGTTACTCGACTAATCAGCCCCAGCATTTT,CASSYSTNQPQHF
TRBJ1-3,.,TRBV5-1,few,TGCGCCAGCAGCTTCGACAGTGGAAACACCATATATTTT,CASSFDSGNTIYF
TRBJ2-1,.,TRBV5-1,few,TGCGCCAGCAGCGAGGGTGGGAGATCCTACAATGAGCAGTTCTTC,CASSEGGRSYNEQFF
TRBJ2-2,.,TRBV4-3,.,TGCGCCAGCAGACAGACTAGGGTCACCGGGGAGCTGTTTTTT,CASRQTRVTGELFF
TRBJ1-1,.,TRBV27,many,TGTGCCAGCAGGCAGGACTTTATGAACACTGAAGCTTTCTTT,CASRQDFMNTEAFF
TRBJ1-1,.,TRBV10-3,.,TGTGCCATCAGTGAGTCGAGGGCAGGAAGCACTGAAGCTTTCTTT,CAISESRAGSTEAFF
TRBJ1-3,.,TRBV5-1,few,TGCGCCAGCAGCTTGGAAGGCCGAACCTCTGGAAACACCATATATTTT,CASSLEGRTSGNTIYF
TRBJ1-5,.,TRBV25-1,few,TGTGCCAGCAGTGAGGCCATTAGCAATCAGCCCCAGCATTTT,CASSEAISNQPQHF
TRBJ1-2,.,TRBV11-2,.,TGTGCCAGCAGCGACCAACCAGGGGCTGCCTATGGCTACACCTTC,CASSDQPGAAYGYTF
TRBJ2-7,TRBD1,TRBV9,.,TGTGCCAGCAGTGTACAGGGGGAATTCTACGAGCAGTACTTC,CASSVQGEFYEQYF
TRBJ1-5,.,TRBV6-1,.,TGTGCCAGCGGAAAAGGTTATAGCAATCAGCCCCAGCATTTT,CASGKGYSNQPQHF
TRBJ2-7,.,TRBV28,.,TGTGCCAGCAGTTTGATTTCCAGCTACGAGCAGTACTTC,CASSLISSYEQYF
TRBJ2-7,TRBD1,TRBV7-9,.,TGTGCCAGCAGCTTAGAGGGGGCCGGGGACGAGCAGTACTTC,CASSLEGAGDEQYF
TRBJ1-1,.,TRBV7-9,.,TGTGCCAGCAGCCCCTGGAAGGCCCCTGAAGCTTTCTTT,CASSPWKAPEAFF
TRBJ2-3,TRBD1,TRBV7-8,.,TGTGCCAGCAGCACTAGACAGGGGGACACAGATACGCAGTATTTT,CASSTRQGDTDTQYF
TRBJ2-4,.,TRBV5-4,.,TGTGCCAGCAGCTTGGCTGGTTATGCCAAAAACATTCAGTACTTC,CASSLAGYAKNIQYF
TRBJ1-6,TRBD1,TRBV4-1,many,TGCGCCAGCAGCCAAGAGGGGACAGGGAGTTCACCCCTCCACTTT,CASSQEGTGSSPLHF
TRBJ1-6,.,TRBV5-6,many,TGTGCCAGCAGCCGACGCGGACAGTTCAGCTCCTATAATTCACCCCTCCACTTT,CASSRRGQFSSYNSPLHF
TRBJ2-7,TRBD2,TRBV11-2,few,TGTGCCAGCAGCTCCGGGACTAGCGGGAGCTACTCGTACGAGCAGTACTTC,CASSSGTSGSYSYEQYF
TRBJ2-1,.,TRBV5-1,many,TGTGCCAGCAGCCTCGCTTCCTACAATGAGCAGTTCTTC,CASSLASYNEQFF
TRBJ2-3,.,TRBV7-2,once,TGTGCCAGCAGCTTAATAGCTTATACGCAGTATTTT,CASSLIAYTQYF
TRBJ2-7,.,TRBV10-3,few,TGTGCCATCAGTGAGTCGACTGCCTACGAGCAGTACTTC,CAISESTAYEQYF
TRBJ2-1,.,TRBV27,.,TGTGCCAGCAGTCTAACAGGGTACTACAATGAGCAGTTCTTC,CASSLTGYYNEQFF
TRBJ2-7,TRBD2,TRBV5-1,few,TGCGCCAGCAGCTCCGTAGCGGGGGGGCCCTACGAGCAGTACTTC,CASSSVAGGPYEQYF
TRBJ2-6,.,TRBV6-2/TRBV6-3,.,TGTGCCAGCAGTCCACAGCACTCTGGGGCCAACGTCCTGACTTTC,CASSPQHSGANVLTF
TRBJ2-1,.,TRBV7-2,few,TGTGCCAGCAGCTTAGGGTGGCCTTACAATGAGCAGTTCTTC,CASSLGWPYNEQFF